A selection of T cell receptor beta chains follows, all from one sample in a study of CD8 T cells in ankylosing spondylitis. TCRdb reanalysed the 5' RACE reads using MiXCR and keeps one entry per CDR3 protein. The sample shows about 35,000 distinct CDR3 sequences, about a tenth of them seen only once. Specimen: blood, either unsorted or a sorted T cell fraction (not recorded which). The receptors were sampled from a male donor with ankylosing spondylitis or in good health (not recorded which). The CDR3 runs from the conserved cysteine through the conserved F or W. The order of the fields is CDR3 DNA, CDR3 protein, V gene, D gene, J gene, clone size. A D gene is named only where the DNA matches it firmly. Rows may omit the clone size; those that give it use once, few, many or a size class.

DNA: TGTGCCAGCAAAGAGTCAGGGATCTACGAGCAGTACTTC
CDR3: CASKESGIYEQYF
V: TRBV2
D: -
J: TRBJ2-7
size: many

DNA: TGCGCCAGCAGCTTGCAAGGTTTCGAGACCCAGTACTTC
CDR3: CASSLQGFETQYF
V: TRBV5-1
D: -
J: TRBJ2-5
size: many

DNA: TGCAGTGCTAGTCGGGGGAATGAGCAGTTCTTC
CDR3: CSASRGNEQFF
V: TRBV20-1
D: -
J: TRBJ2-1
size: many

DNA: TGTGCCAGCTCACTTCAGGGACAGGGCTTGGCCGAGCAGTACTTC
CDR3: CASSLQGQGLAEQYF
V: TRBV18
D: TRBD1
J: TRBJ2-7
size: many

DNA: TGTGCCAGCAGTTTAAGGGCAGGGAGGTACGAGCAGTACTTC
CDR3: CASSLRAGRYEQYF
V: TRBV12-3/TRBV12-4
D: -
J: TRBJ2-7
size: many

DNA: TGTGCCAGCAGTTTACTGGGGGATTTGAGGCAGCCCCAGCATTTT
CDR3: CASSLLGDLRQPQHF
V: TRBV7-8
D: -
J: TRBJ1-5
size: few

DNA: TGTGCCAGTATTCTATCAGGGGAAACGGATTCACCCCTCCACTTT
CDR3: CASILSGETDSPLHF
V: TRBV19
D: -
J: TRBJ1-6
size: -

DNA: TGTGCCAGCAGGTACCTGTTGAACACTGAAGCTTTCTTT
CDR3: CASRYLLNTEAFF
V: TRBV6-2/TRBV6-3
D: -
J: TRBJ1-1
size: many

DNA: TGTGCCAGCAGCTTCGGGAACAGCGGTATCTACGAGCAGTACTTC
CDR3: CASSFGNSGIYEQYF
V: TRBV11-1
D: -
J: TRBJ2-7
size: many

DNA: TGTGCCAGCCCCGAGGGCAGCTCTGGAAACACCATATATTTT
CDR3: CASPEGSSGNTIYF
V: TRBV6-1
D: -
J: TRBJ1-3
size: many

DNA: TGTGCCAGCAATAAGGGTTGGGGGGCCCCAAATGAGCAGTTCTTC
CDR3: CASNKGWGAPNEQFF
V: TRBV27
D: -
J: TRBJ2-1
size: -

DNA: TGTGCCAGCAAGGGCGGGATAGAGACCCAGTACTTC
CDR3: CASKGGIETQYF
V: TRBV3-1
D: -
J: TRBJ2-5
size: -

DNA: TGTGCCACCAGCACAAATAGCGCCCTAGGGCTCAATGAGCAGTTCTTC
CDR3: CATSTNSALGLNEQFF
V: TRBV15
D: -
J: TRBJ2-1
size: few

DNA: TGCGCCAGCGCCACAGGGTGGGCAGATACGCAGTATTTT
CDR3: CASATGWADTQYF
V: TRBV5-1
D: -
J: TRBJ2-3
size: many

DNA: TGCAGTGCTAAACAGGGTGGGCGCGAGCAGTACTTC
CDR3: CSAKQGGREQYF
V: TRBV20-1
D: -
J: TRBJ2-7
size: many

DNA: TGTGCCAGCAGCGTAGGGACAACAACCGCCCTATACGAGCAGTACTTC
CDR3: CASSVGTTTALYEQYF
V: TRBV9
D: -
J: TRBJ2-7
size: many

DNA: TGTGCCAGCTCACCGGCCTCCACGGGTGGAAACACCATATATTTT
CDR3: CASSPASTGGNTIYF
V: TRBV18
D: -
J: TRBJ1-3
size: many

DNA: TGCAGCGTTAAAGGGACAGGGTATAATTCACCCCTCCACTTT
CDR3: CSVKGTGYNSPLHF
V: TRBV29-1
D: TRBD1
J: TRBJ1-6
size: many

DNA: TGCAGTGCCCCAGCGACAGGGTCCCAAGAGACCCAGTACTTC
CDR3: CSAPATGSQETQYF
V: TRBV20-1
D: TRBD1
J: TRBJ2-5
size: many

DNA: TGTGCCAGCAGAATGGATCGAGGGCTCGTCCTCCAAGAGACCCAGTACTTC
CDR3: CASRMDRGLVLQETQYF
V: TRBV13
D: -
J: TRBJ2-5
size: few

DNA: TGCGCCAGCAGCTGGACAGGGGGAACTAATGAAAAACTGTTTTTT
CDR3: CASSWTGGTNEKLFF
V: TRBV5-1
D: TRBD1
J: TRBJ1-4
size: many

DNA: TGTGCCACCCGGCGGGACGTCTTGTCCTACGAGCAGTACTTC
CDR3: CATRRDVLSYEQYF
V: TRBV15
D: -
J: TRBJ2-7
size: many

DNA: TGTGCCAGCTCAGCAGACCAGCCGGGGGTCGGGCAGCCCCAGCATTTT
CDR3: CASSADQPGVGQPQHF
V: TRBV18
D: -
J: TRBJ1-5
size: many

DNA: TGTGCCAGCCGGGACAGGGAACACGAGCAGTACTTC
CDR3: CASRDREHEQYF
V: TRBV6-5
D: TRBD1
J: TRBJ2-7
size: -

DNA: TGCAGTGCAGAACAGGGACAAGAGACCCAGTACTTC
CDR3: CSAEQGQETQYF
V: TRBV20-1
D: -
J: TRBJ2-5
size: -